This T cell receptor (beta chain) is from a study of human T cells and chemical hapten exposure. Study in general: Throughout the roughly 25-week study, diphenylcyclopropenone was applied weekly to the patients' scalps. Study-wide results and caveats: Counts of TCRs expanded at PT1 correlated positively with patch test score.

Time point given: pre-sensitization, week 0. Documented treatment: therapeutic diphenylcyclopropenone sensitization with weekly scalp DPC. For the library, individual cDNA molecules each received unique molecular identifiers. TCRdb reprocessed the RACE reads via MiXCR and lists one record per CDR3 protein. Counted here are 300,000 to 450,000 distinct CDR3 sequences, approximately 5.1% occurring once; the ten biggest clones make up just over 2.5%. The CDR3 totals 14 residues. V shed 4 bases, J shed 5 bases, and the junction held 6 bases outside the gene matches. The germline V gene encodes CDR1 LGHNA and CDR2 YSLEER. Many counts were recorded for this clonotype. What it binds is not known.

This sequence was found in a woman aged 45-65 years with alopecia areata. Some clones in this sample may be carry-over from other donors' samples. V gene TRBV4-3 combines with J gene TRBJ2-3; 7 bases are shared with TRBD2. Here the sequenced sample was whole blood, taken in connection with sensitization to the hapten diphenylcyclopropenone (DPC). For the CDR3, the DNA is TGCGCCAGCAGCCGGCAGCGGGAAGGAGATACGCAGTATTTT. Its protein is CASSRQREGDTQYF.